The clone carrying this TCR beta chain was seen once. Germline V CDR1 and CDR2: LNHDA, SQIVND (reference sequence). The CDR3 has 14 amino acids. The V end was cut by 3 bases, the J end by 7 bases, with 13 bases between. The data are from a study of blood T cell repertoires in COVID-19. Study processing details: The authors estimated nucleated cell counts from reference gene primer amplification. The assay was immunoSEQ multiplex PCR, and TCRdb's table has in-frame clones only and misses some. V, J and clone size are those of that table, while D and trimming were read from the DNA. In the table there are around 370,000 clones, nearly 90% of which are singletons.

This TCR was recovered from a man between 18 and 29 years old with active or convalescent COVID-19. The chain couples TRBV19 to TRBJ1-5; TRBD1 is a possible D gene (6 bases). Sequenced input: peripheral blood. The CDR3 region is CASSILAGEQPQHF. The CDR3 region has the DNA TGTGCCAGTAGTATTTTGGCAGGGGAGCAGCCCCAGCATTTT.